Here is one T cell receptor (beta chain) with its context. There is no known antigen for this receptor. The input lacks base qualities; no much larger clone sits a single base away. This entry belongs to a study of cytomegalovirus exposure and HLA in healthy donors listed by TCRdb under 2017. Describing the broader study: A later analysis indicated that the 110 or so validation repertoires were generated on the platform also employed for the roughly 730 repertoires of the first cohort. To predict cytomegalovirus infection status, the study combined high-throughput TCR immunosequencing, statistical association of individual TCRs with disease status, and machine learning. In addition to the first cohort of 650 to 750 subjects, a separate validation cohort of approximately 120 different subjects was used. The study aimed to test whether cataloging public T cell receptors could reveal signatures of past pathogen exposure. Study-wide conclusions, independent of this receptor: The authors suggested that the approach could potentially be generalized to other disease states and immunological phenotypes. In both the original and validation cohorts, the classifier was reported to diagnose cytomegalovirus status with high specificity and sensitivity. Of the cluster scores, roughly 93% were above 0 in a later analysis, which found that TCRs clustered in the first cohort also tended to co-occur in the 90 to 150 validation repertoires. Across donors, most TCR sequences were observed very rarely, whereas some public TCRs were present in many individuals. All 120 or so repertoires were used to score co-occurrence in the validation cohort in a later analysis, because that analysis had no HLA typing for the cohort. The study gave a list of some 150 TCR beta chains associated with cytomegalovirus. Three of the identified cytomegalovirus-associated TCR beta chains were confirmed in vitro to be specific for cytomegalovirus antigens.

Library prep was done by the immunoSEQ multiplex PCR assay. The original methods were these. To diagnose cytomegalovirus status from the catalog of TCR beta chain sequences, a statistical classification framework was built. The table comes from immuneACCESS by way of TCRdb, which keeps in-frame sequences with V and J called. Part of the clones is missing from these tables; in studies checked, under half for an unresolved V gene and the rest for unknown reasons. For V, J and clone size, that table is used; D and trimming come from the DNA. For this sample the table gives fewer than 140,000 clones, of which roughly nine tenths were detected only once. Together, the top ten hold around 1.9% of the sample. The donors were included in the validation cohort of over a hundred subjects, a group kept apart from the roughly 670-subject first cohort. Sequenced material: PBMCs. This TCR came from a woman aged 18-29 years in good health and CMV-seropositive.

Here the CDR3 is given as CASSLHHRGPPTDTQYF. The base sequence is TGTGCCAGCAGTTTACACCACAGGGGGCCCCCCACAGATACGCAGTATTTT. The chain employs TRBV27 and TRBJ2-3; 9 of the junction bases match TRBD1. The CDR3 spans 17 residues, from the cysteine through the phenylalanine. Only the CDR3 region is kept as DNA, spanning 51 bases read in frame from base 1. Sequences MNHEY (CDR1) and SMNVEV (CDR2) are obtained from the germline V gene (reference sequence). Compared with germline, V lacks 2 bases and J lacks 2 bases; bases without a gene match: 8.